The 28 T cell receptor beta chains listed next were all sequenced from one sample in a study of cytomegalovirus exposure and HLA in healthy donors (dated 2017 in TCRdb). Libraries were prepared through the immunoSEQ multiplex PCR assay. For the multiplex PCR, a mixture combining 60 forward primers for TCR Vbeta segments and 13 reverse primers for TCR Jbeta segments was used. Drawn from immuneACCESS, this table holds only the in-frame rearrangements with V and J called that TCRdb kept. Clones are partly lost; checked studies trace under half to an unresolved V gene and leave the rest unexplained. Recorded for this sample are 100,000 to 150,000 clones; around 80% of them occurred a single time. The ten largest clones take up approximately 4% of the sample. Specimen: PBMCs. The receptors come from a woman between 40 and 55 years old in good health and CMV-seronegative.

The CDR3 loop reads CASSRGTNTEAFF. In DNA, the CDR3 is TGCGCCAGCAGTCGAGGAACGAACACTGAAGCTTTCTTT. The chain is built from TRBV4-1 and TRBJ1-1; unclear D gene. Germline V gene sequence: CDR1 MGHRA, CDR2 YSYEKL. CDR3 length: 13 amino acids. Deletions cut 6 bases from V and 1 base from J, with 9 bases between.

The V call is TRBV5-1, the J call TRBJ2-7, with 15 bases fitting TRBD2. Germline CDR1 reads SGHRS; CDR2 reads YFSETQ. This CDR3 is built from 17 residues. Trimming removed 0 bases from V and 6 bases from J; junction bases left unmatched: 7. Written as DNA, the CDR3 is TGCGCCAGCAGCTTGGCCGGGACTAGCGGGAGGTGGGGCGAGCAGTACTTC. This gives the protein CASSLAGTSGRWGEQYF.

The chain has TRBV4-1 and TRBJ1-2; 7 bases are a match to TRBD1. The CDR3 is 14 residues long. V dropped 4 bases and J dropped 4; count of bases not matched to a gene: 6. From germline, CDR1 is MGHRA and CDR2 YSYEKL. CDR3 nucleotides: TGCGCCAGCAGCCGAGAGACAGGGTTCTATGGCTACACCTTC. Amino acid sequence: CASSRETGFYGYTF.

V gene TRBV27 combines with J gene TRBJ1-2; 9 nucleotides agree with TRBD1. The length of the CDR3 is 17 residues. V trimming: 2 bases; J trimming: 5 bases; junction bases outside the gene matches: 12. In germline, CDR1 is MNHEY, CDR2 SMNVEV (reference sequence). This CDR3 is CASSLPYLQGADYGYTF. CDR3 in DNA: TGTGCCAGCAGTTTACCCTACTTACAGGGGGCGGATTATGGCTACACCTTC.

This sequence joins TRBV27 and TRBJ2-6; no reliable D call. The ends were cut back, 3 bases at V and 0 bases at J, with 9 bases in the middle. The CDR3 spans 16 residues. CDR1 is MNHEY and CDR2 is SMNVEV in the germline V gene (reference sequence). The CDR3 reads CASSFLVPSGANVLTF. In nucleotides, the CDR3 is TGTGCCAGCAGTTTCCTCGTCCCCTCTGGGGCCAACGTCCTGACTTTC.

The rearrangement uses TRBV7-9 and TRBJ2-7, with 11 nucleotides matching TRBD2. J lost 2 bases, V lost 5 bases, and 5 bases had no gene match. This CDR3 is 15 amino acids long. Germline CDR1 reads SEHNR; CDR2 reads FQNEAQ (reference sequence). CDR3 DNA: TGTGCCAGCAGCCCCACTAGCGGGGGACCCTACGAGCAGTACTTC. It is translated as CASSPTSGGPYEQYF. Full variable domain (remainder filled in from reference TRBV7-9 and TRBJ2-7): DTGVSQNPRHKITKRGQNVTFRCDPISEHNRLYWYRQTLGQGPEFLTYFQNEAQLEKSRLLSDRFSAERPKGSFSTLEIQRTEQGDSAMYLCASSPTSGGPYEQYFGPGTRLTVT.

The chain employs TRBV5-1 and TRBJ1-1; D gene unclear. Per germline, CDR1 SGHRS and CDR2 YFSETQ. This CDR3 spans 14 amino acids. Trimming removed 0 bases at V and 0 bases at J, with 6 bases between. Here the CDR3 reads CASSLERVNTEAFF. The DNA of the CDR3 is TGCGCCAGCAGCTTGGAGAGGGTGAACACTGAAGCTTTCTTT.

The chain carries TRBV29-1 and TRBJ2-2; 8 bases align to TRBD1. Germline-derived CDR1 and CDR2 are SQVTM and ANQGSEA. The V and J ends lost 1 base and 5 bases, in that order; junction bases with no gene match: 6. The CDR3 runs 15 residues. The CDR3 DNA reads TGCAGCGTTGAAGGGCCCAGGGGGCAAACCGGGGAGCTGTTTTTT. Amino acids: CSVEGPRGQTGELFF.

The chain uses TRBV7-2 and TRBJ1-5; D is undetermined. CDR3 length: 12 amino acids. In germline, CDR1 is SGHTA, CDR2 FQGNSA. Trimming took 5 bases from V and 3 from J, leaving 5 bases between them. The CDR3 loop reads CASSQSNQPQHF. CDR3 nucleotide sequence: TGTGCCAGCAGCCAGTCCAATCAGCCCCAGCATTTT.

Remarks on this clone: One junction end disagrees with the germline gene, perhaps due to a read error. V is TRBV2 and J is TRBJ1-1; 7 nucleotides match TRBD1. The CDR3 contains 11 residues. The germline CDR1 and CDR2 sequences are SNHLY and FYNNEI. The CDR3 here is CASSVGDSHFF. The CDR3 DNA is TGTGCCAGCAGTGTAGGGGACAGCCACTTTTTT. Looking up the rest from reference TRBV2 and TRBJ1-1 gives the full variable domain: EPEVTQTPSHQVTQMGQEVILRCVPISNHLYFYWYRQILGQKVEFLVSFYNNEISEKSEIFDDQFSVERPDGSNFTLKIRSTKLEDSAMYFCASSVGDSHFFGQGTRLTVV.

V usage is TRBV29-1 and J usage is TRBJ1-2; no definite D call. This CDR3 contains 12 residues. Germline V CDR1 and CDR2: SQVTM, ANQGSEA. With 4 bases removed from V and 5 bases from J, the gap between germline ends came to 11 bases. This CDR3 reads CSVASFGYGYTF. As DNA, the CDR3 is TGCAGCGTTGCGTCGTTCGGGTATGGCTACACCTTC.

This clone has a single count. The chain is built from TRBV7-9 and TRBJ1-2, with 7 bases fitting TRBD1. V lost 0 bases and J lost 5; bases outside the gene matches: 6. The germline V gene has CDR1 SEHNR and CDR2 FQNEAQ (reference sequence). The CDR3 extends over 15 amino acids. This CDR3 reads CASSLAGGTAYGYTF. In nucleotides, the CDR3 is TGTGCCAGCAGCTTAGCGGGCGGGACAGCTTATGGCTACACCTTC.

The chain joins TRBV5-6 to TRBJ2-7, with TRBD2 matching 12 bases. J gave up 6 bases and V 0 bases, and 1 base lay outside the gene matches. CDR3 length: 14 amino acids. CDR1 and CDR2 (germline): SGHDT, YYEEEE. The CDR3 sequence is CASSLVTSGSEQYF. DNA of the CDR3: TGTGCCAGCAGCTTGGTGACTAGCGGGAGCGAGCAGTACTTC.

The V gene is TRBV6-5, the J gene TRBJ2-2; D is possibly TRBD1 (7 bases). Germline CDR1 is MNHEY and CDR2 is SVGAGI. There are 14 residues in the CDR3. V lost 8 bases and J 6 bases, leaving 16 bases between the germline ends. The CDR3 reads CASERTGEAGELFF. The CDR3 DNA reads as TGTGCCAGCGAACGAACAGGGGAGGCCGGGGAGCTGTTTTTT.

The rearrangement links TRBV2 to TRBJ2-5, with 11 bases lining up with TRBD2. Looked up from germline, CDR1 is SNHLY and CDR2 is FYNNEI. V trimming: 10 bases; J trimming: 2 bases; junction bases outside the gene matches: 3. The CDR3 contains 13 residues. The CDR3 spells CATRLAGQETQYF. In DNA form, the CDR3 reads TGTGCCACTCGACTAGCGGGGCAAGAGACCCAGTACTTC.

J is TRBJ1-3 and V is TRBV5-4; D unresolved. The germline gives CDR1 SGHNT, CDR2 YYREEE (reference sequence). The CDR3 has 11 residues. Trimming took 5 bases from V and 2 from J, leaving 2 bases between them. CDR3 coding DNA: TGTGCCAGCAGTACTGGAAACACCATATATTTT. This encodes CASSTGNTIYF.

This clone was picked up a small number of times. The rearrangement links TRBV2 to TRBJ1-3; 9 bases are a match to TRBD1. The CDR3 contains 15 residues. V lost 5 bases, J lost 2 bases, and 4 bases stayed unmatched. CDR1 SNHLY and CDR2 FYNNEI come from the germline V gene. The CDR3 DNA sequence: TGTGCCAGCAGTCTGGACAGGGGTGCTGGAAACACCATATATTTT. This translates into CASSLDRGAGNTIYF. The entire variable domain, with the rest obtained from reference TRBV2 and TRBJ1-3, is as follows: EPEVTQTPSHQVTQMGQEVILRCVPISNHLYFYWYRQILGQKVEFLVSFYNNEISEKSEIFDDQFSVERPDGSNFTLKIRSTKLEDSAMYFCASSLDRGAGNTIYFGEGSWLTVV.

The CDR3 here is CASSQGPTRGRGQPQHF. The CDR3 nucleotides read TGCGCCAGCAGCCAAGGGCCAACCAGGGGGCGTGGGCAGCCCCAGCATTTT. The V call is TRBV4-1, the J call TRBJ1-5; 8 bases align to TRBD1. With 1 base clipped from V and 7 bases from J, the junction kept 12 bases outside the gene matches. CDR3 length: 17 amino acids. Germline CDR1 MGHRA, CDR2 YSYEKL.

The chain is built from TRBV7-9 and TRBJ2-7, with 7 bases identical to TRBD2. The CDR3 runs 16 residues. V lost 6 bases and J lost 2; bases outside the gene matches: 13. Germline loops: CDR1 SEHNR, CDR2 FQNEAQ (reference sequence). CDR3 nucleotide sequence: TGTGCCAGCAGAGCCCCAAGAGCGGGGTTACCCTACGAGCAGTACTTC. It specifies CASRAPRAGLPYEQYF.

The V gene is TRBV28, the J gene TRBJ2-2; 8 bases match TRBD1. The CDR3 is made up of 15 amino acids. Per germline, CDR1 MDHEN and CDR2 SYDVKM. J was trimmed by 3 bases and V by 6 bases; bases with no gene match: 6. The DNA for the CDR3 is TGTGCCAGCAGAAGACAGGGGTCGTACACCGGGGAGCTGTTTTTT. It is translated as CASRRQGSYTGELFF.

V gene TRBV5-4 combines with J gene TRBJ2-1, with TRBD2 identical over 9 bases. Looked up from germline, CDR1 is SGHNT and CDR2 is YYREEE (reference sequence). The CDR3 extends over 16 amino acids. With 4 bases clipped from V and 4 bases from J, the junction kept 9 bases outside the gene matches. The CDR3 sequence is CASSRGGGREYNEQFF. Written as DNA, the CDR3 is TGTGCCAGCAGCCGCGGGGGCGGGAGGGAATACAATGAGCAGTTCTTC.

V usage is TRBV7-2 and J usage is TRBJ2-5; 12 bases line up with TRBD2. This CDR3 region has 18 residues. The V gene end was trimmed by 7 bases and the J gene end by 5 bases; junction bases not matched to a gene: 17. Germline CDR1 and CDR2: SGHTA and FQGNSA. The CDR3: CASTRGPSGGAGAETQYF. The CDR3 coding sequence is TGTGCCAGCACTAGAGGGCCTAGCGGGGGGGCGGGCGCGGAGACCCAGTACTTC.

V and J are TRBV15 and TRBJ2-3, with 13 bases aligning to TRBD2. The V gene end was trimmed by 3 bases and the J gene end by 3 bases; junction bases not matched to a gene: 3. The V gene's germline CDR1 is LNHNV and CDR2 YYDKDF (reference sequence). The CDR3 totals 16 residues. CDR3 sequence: CATSRGGLAGTDTQYF. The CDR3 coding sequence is TGTGCCACCAGCAGGGGGGGACTAGCGGGGACAGATACGCAGTATTTT.

Here the CDR3 DNA reads TGCGCCAGCAGCCAAGGGGGTGGGGACAGGGCTTACGGCTACACCTTC. Amino acids: CASSQGGGDRAYGYTF. The chain employs TRBV4-1 and TRBJ1-2, with 9 positions matching TRBD1. Trimming cost V 1 base and J 8 bases; bases outside gene matches: 11. The CDR3 runs 16 residues. Germline CDR1 is MGHRA and CDR2 is YSYEKL.

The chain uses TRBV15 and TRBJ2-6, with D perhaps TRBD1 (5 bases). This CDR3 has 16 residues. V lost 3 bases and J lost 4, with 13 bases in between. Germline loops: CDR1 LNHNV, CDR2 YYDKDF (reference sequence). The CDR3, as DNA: TGTGCCACCAGCAGGCCAAGGGGTTCCGGGGCCAACGTCCTGACTTTC. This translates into CATSRPRGSGANVLTF.

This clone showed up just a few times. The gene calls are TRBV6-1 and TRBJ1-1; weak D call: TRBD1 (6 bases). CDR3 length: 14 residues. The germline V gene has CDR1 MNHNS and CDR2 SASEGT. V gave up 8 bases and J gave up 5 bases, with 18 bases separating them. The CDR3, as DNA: TGTGCCAGCGTTCGCGGACAGATGGAGACTGAAGCTTTCTTT. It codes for CASVRGQMETEAFF.

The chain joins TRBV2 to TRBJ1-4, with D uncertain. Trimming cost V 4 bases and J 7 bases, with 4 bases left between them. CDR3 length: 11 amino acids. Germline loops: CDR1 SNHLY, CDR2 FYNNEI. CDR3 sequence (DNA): TGTGCCAGCAGTGGTCTTGAAAAACTGTTTTTT. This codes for CASSGLEKLFF.

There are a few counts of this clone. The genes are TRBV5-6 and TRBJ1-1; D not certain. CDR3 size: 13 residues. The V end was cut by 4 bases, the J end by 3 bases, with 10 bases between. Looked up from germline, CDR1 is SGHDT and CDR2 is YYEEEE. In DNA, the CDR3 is TGTGCCAGCAGCCCCCATTCCCACACTGAAGCTTTCTTT. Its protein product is CASSPHSHTEAFF.